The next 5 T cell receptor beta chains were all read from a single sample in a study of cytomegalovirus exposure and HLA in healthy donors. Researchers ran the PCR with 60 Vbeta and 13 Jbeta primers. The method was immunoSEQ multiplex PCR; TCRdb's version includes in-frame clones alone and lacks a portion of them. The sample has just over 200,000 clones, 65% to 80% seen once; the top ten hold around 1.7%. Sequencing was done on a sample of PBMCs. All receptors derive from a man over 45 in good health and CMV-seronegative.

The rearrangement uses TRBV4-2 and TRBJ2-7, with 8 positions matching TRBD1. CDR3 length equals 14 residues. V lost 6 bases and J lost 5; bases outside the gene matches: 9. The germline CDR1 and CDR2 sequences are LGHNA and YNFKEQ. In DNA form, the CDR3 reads TGTGCCAGCAGTCCTTCGACAGGGGAACACGAGCAGTACTTC. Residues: CASSPSTGEHEQYF.

The CDR3, as DNA: TGTGCCAGCACCGCGAGGGGGGGCCAAAACTACGAGCAGTACTTC. This translates into CASTARGGQNYEQYF. The chain is built from TRBV7-9 and TRBJ2-7; TRBD2 is a possible D gene (7 bases). CDR1 is SEHNR, CDR2 FQNEAQ, per germline (reference sequence). There are 15 residues in the CDR3. Trimming shortened V by 7 bases and J by 3 bases, and 19 bases separated the two germline ends.

The CDR3 bases are TGTGCCAGCAGCCGGAACCGGGACTCCGCCCATCAGCCCCAGCATTTT. This gives the protein CASSRNRDSAHQPQHF. The chain is built from TRBV5-8 and TRBJ1-5; the D gene is possibly TRBD1 (5 bases). This CDR3 is built from 16 residues. Germline loops: CDR1 SGHTS, CDR2 YDEGEE. V gave up 4 bases and J gave up 5 bases, with 19 bases separating them.

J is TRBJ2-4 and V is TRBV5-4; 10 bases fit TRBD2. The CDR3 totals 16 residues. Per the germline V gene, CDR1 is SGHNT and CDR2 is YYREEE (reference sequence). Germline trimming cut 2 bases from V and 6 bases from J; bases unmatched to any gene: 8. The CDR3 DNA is TGTGCCAGCAGCTTTCTAGCGGGAGCCGATCGAAACATTCAGTACTTC. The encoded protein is CASSFLAGADRNIQYF.

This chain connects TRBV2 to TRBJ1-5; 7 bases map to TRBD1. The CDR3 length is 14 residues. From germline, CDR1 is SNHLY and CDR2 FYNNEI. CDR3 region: CAVDRYPSNQPQHF. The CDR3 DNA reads TGTGCGGTGGACAGGTACCCTAGCAATCAGCCCCAGCATTTT.